Each of the 18 T cell receptor beta chains below was sequenced from the same sample in a study of regulatory T cells in long-lasting Graves disease. Time point denoted: newly diagnosed GD, antithyroid drugs for less than 3 months. There was RNA extracted from PBMCs, and the TCR library was made from it. Assembly of TCR beta libraries relied on iRepertoire HTBI primers together with Arm-PCR of CDR3 regions. TCRdb reprocessed the multiplex PCR reads via MiXCR and lists one record per CDR3 protein. There are roughly 410,000 distinct CDR3 sequences in the sample; approximately 15% occur only once, and under 9% lies in the top ten. The sample was also reused in another study, on T cells in Graves' hyperthyroidism and ophthalmopathy.

The specimen comprised peripheral blood mononuclear cells (PBMCs), sampled at new diagnosis, from a patient treated with antithyroid drugs. The receptor source for this set is a woman aged 35 to 49 with Graves disease.

The rearrangement uses TRBV4-2 and TRBJ2-3; maybe TRBD1 (6 bases). Between the trimmed V and J ends, which lost 5 bases and 2 bases, there was a span of 14 bases. The CDR3 extends over 15 amino acids. CDR1 LGHNA and CDR2 YNFKEQ come from the germline V gene. The CDR3 spells CASSSRQENTDTQYF. In DNA form, the CDR3 reads TGTGCCAGCAGCTCCAGACAGGAGAACACAGATACGCAGTATTTT.

This clonotype was picked up many times. This sequence joins TRBV24-1 and TRBJ2-1; 12 bases line up with TRBD2. The junction had 3 bases not matched to a gene; V was cut back by 3 bases and J by 4 bases. The CDR3 totals 16 residues. Germline lookup yields CDR1 KGHDR and CDR2 SFDVKD. The CDR3 spells CATSDPGTSGYNEQFF. For the CDR3, the DNA is TGTGCCACCAGTGATCCCGGGACTAGCGGGTACAATGAGCAGTTCTTC.

The CDR3 DNA is TGTGCCACCAGTGACCCTCTGAAGGGGTCGGATGAGACCCAGTACTTC. It encodes CATSDPLKGSDETQYF. This chain links TRBV24-1 with TRBJ2-5; the D gene is possibly TRBD1 (5 bases). The CDR3 has 16 residues. The V end was cut by 4 bases, the J end by 5 bases, with 19 bases between. The germline V gene has CDR1 KGHDR and CDR2 SFDVKD.

This clonotype was seen at least ten times. The gene calls are TRBV24-1 and TRBJ2-1; no clear D. This CDR3 comprises 13 residues. Germline V gives CDR1 KGHDR, CDR2 SFDVKD. V was cut by 5 bases and J by 2 bases, with 6 bases left in between. This chain's CDR3 is CATSARTYNEQFF. DNA of the CDR3: TGTGCCACCAGTGCCAGGACCTACAATGAGCAGTTCTTC.

The V and J genes are TRBV28 and TRBJ2-7; TRBD2 matches at 11 bases. J lost 6 bases, V lost 3 bases, and 7 bases had no gene match. CDR1 and CDR2 from the germline V gene are MDHEN and SYDVKM. This CDR3 region has 15 residues. The CDR3 spells CASSFFLAGGAEQYF. The CDR3 DNA follows: TGTGCCAGCAGTTTCTTTCTAGCGGGAGGCGCCGAGCAGTACTTC.

This clonotype occurred many times. V usage is TRBV6-2 or TRBV6-3 and J usage is TRBJ2-5; D is undetermined. Germline values: CDR1 MNHEY, CDR2 SVGEGT. The CDR3 is 15 amino acids. Trimming pared 0 bases from V and 5 bases from J, leaving 13 bases between. CDR3 in amino acids: CASSYSPRWRETQYF. CDR3 DNA sequence: TGTGCCAGCAGTTACTCCCCCAGGTGGCGCGAGACCCAGTACTTC.

This clonotype has just a few counts. The rearrangement uses TRBV7-8 and TRBJ2-1; D remains ambiguous. V was trimmed by 5 bases and J by 5 bases, leaving 7 bases between them. CDR1 is SGHVS, CDR2 FQNEAQ, per germline. The CDR3 covers 12 residues. The CDR3, as DNA: TGTGCCAGCAGCCTCACTAACAATGAGCAGTTCTTC. Translating gives CASSLTNNEQFF.

This clonotype was counted many times. The chain couples TRBV29-1 to TRBJ1-1; TRBD1 is a possible D gene (5 bases). V was pared by 7 bases and J by 10 bases, with 16 bases between. This CDR3 is 11 amino acids long. Germline V gene lookup returns CDR1 SQVTM and CDR2 ANQGSEA. CDR3 sequence (DNA): TGCAGCGCGTCGGACCGGAGGGGAGCTTTCTTT. It is translated as CSASDRRGAFF.

This clonotype was seen ten or more times. The V and J genes are TRBV6-1 and TRBJ2-1; no firm D call. V lost 1 base to trimming and J lost 10 bases, with 5 bases between them. The CDR3 extends over 11 amino acids. Germline-derived CDR1 and CDR2 are MNHNS and SASEGT. In nucleotides, the CDR3 is TGTGCCAGCAGTGAAGTTGGGGAGCAGTTCTTC. It codes for CASSEVGEQFF.

This clonotype has a count of ten or more. At one end, the junction sequence differs from germline, possibly due to a read error. This sequence joins TRBV5-1 and TRBJ1-4; D perhaps matches TRBD1 (5 bases). Germline values: CDR1 SGHRS, CDR2 YFSETQ. The CDR3 contains 15 residues. The CDR3 loop is CASRFSGTENETLFF. Written as DNA, the CDR3 is TGCGCCAGCAGATTCTCCGGGACGGAAAATGAAACACTGTTTTTT.

Comments on this clonotype: Being one base from a much bigger clone, this may be a read error. This sequence joins TRBV28 and TRBJ2-7, with D tentatively TRBD1 (6 bases). The CDR3 covers 15 residues. Germline V gene lookup returns CDR1 MDHEN and CDR2 SYDVKM. As DNA, the CDR3 is TGTGCCAGCACCCCGGGACAAACGCTAGCCTACGAGCAATACTTC. Encoded protein: CASTPGQTLAYEQYF.

This clonotype was seen many times. V gene TRBV10-3 combines with J gene TRBJ2-6; 7 bases map to TRBD2. Germline V gives CDR1 ENHRY, CDR2 SYGVKD. This CDR3 spans 19 amino acids. The V and J ends lost 5 bases and 0 bases, in that order; junction bases with no gene match: 13. The CDR3 DNA sequence: TGTGCCATCAGTCCCTCCAGCGGGACCCCCCTCTCTGGGGCCAACGTCCTGACTTTC. This encodes CAISPSSGTPLSGANVLTF.

V usage is TRBV25-1 and J usage is TRBJ2-2; D gene unclear. CDR1 MGHDK and CDR2 SYGVNS come from the germline V gene. Trimming left V 7 bases short and J 4 bases short, with 7 bases between. The CDR3 sequence is 12 residues long. In nucleotides, the CDR3 is TGTGCCAGCACTCCCGTCACCGGGGAGCTGTTTTTT. Amino acid sequence: CASTPVTGELFF.

Concerning this clonotype: A much larger clone sits a single nucleotide away, making a read error possible. The genes are TRBV10-3 and TRBJ1-5; D perhaps matches TRBD1 (5 bases). Germline values: CDR1 ENHRY, CDR2 SYGVKD. There are 13 residues in the CDR3. Between the trimmed V and J ends, which lost 4 bases and 4 bases, there was a span of 8 bases. The CDR3 spells CAISGGTNQPQHF. The CDR3 DNA is TGTGCCATCAGTGGGGGGACTAATCAGCCCCAGCATTTT.

The chain uses TRBV10-2 and TRBJ2-7; D not certain. The CDR3 is 14 residues long. Per germline, CDR1 WSHSY and CDR2 SAAADI. Trimming pared 8 bases from V and 2 bases from J, leaving 16 bases between. CDR3 sequence (DNA): TGCGCCAGCCGACCCGCTACCTCGACCTACGAGCAGTACTTC. This sequence encodes CASRPATSTYEQYF.

The rearrangement joins TRBV19 to TRBJ2-7, with 8 bases matching TRBD2. The J call is uncertain, as TRBJ2-3 better fits the DNA end. Germline V gene sequence: CDR1 LNHDA, CDR2 SQIVND (reference sequence). CDR3 length: 14 residues. CDR3 loop: CASSIARGGDTQYF. CDR3 sequence (DNA): TGTGCCAGTAGTATCGCTCGGGGGGGAGATACGCAGTATTTT.

This clonotype was counted a single time. A read error is likely here: a far larger clone is one base away. The J gene is TRBJ2-4, the V gene TRBV12-3 or TRBV12-4; 7 bases are shared with TRBD2. The CDR3 totals 17 residues. CDR3: CASILFRLAVAKNIQYF. The CDR3 DNA sequence: TGTGCCAGCATTTTATTCAGACTAGCAGTAGCCAAAAACATTCAGTACTTC.

Ten or more counts support this clonotype. The genes are TRBV11-2 and TRBJ2-5; D not certain. The CDR3 covers 14 residues. V lost 5 bases and J 5 bases, leaving 15 bases between the germline ends. The V gene's germline CDR1 is SGHAT and CDR2 FQNNGV. The CDR3 DNA reads TGTGCCAGCAGCCCGACGGCCCATGGGGAGACCCAGTACTTC. Translating gives CASSPTAHGETQYF.